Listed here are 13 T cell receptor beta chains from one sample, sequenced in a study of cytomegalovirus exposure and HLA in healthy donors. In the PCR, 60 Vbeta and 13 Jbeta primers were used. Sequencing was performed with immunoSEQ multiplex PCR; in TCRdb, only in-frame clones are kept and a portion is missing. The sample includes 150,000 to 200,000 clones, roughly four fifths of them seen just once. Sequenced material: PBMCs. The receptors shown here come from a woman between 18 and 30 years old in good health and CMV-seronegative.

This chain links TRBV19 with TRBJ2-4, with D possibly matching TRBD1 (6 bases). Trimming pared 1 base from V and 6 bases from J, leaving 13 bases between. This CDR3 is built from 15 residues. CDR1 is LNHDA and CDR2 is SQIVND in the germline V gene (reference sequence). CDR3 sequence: CASSIGNRELNIQYF. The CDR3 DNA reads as TGTGCCAGTAGTATAGGAAACAGGGAGCTAAACATTCAGTACTTC.

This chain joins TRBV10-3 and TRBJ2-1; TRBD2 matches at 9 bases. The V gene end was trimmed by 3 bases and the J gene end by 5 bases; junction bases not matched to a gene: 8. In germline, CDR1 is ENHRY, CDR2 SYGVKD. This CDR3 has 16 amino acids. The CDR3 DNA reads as TGTGCCATCAGTGATAATCCCCTAGCGGGAAACAATGAGCAGTTCTTC. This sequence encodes CAISDNPLAGNNEQFF.

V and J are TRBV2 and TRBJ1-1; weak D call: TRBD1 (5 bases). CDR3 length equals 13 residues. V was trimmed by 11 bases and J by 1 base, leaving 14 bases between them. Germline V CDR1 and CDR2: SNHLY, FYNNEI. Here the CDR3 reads CASQQGSNTEAFF. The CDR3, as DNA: TGTGCCTCCCAGCAGGGCTCGAACACTGAAGCTTTCTTT.

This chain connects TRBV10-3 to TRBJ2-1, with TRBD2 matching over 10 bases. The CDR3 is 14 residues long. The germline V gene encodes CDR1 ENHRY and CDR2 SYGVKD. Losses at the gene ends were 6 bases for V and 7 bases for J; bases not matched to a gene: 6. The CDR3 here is CAIRLAGVGNEQFF. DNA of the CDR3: TGTGCCATCAGGCTAGCGGGAGTCGGGAATGAGCAGTTCTTC.

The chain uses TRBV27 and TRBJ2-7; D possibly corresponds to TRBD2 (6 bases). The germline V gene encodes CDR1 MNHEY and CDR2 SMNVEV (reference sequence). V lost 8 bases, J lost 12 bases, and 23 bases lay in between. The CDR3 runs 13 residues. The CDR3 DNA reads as TGTGCCAGCGGTAGCGAGTTGGAGGCGGGGTTGTACGTC. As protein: CASGSELEAGLYV.

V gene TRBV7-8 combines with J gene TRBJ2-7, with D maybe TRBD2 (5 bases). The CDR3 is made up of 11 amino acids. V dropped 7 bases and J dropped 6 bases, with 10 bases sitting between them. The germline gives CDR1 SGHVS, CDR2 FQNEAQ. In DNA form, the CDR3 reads TGTGCCAGCACCGCCGGGATCGAGCAGTACGTC. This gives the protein CASTAGIEQYV.

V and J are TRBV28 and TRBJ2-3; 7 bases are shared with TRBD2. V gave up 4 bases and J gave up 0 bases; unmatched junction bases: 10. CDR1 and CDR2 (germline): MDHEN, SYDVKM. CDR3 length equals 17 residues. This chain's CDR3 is CASSYGRLADSTDTQYF. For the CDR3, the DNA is TGTGCCAGCAGTTACGGCCGACTAGCTGATAGCACAGATACGCAGTATTTT.

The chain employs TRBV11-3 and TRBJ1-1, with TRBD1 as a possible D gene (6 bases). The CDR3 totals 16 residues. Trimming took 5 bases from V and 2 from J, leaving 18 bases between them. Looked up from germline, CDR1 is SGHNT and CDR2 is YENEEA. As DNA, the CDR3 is TGTGCCAGCAGCCACCCGCTTGGACAGCCAAACACTGAAGCTTTCTTT. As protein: CASSHPLGQPNTEAFF.

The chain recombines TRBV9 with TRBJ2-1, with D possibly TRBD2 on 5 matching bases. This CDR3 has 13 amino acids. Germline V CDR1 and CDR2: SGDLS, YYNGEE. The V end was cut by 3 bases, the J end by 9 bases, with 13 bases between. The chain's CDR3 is CASSAVGAGEQFF. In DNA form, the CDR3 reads TGTGCCAGCAGCGCGGTCGGCGCGGGTGAGCAGTTCTTC. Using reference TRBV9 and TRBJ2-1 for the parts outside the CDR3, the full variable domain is DSGVTQTPKHLITATGQRVTLRCSPRSGDLSVYWYQQSLDQGLQFLIQYYNGEERAKGNILERFSAQQFPDLHSELNLSSLELGDSALYFCASSAVGAGEQFFGPGTRLTVL.

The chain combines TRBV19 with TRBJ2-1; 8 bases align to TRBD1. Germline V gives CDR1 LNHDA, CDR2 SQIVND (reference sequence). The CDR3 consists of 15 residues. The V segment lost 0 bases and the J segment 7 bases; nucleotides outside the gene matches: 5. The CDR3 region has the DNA TGTGCCAGTAGTATAGAACCAGGGGGCGTAAATGAGCAGTTCTTC. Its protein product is CASSIEPGGVNEQFF.

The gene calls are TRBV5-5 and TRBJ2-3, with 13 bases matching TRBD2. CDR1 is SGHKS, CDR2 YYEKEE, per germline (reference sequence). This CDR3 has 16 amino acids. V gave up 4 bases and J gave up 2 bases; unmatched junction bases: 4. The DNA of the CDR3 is TGTGCCAGCAGCCTGGGACTAGCGGGAAACACAGATACGCAGTATTTT. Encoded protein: CASSLGLAGNTDTQYF. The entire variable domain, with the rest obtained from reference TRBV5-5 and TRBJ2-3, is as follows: DAGVTQSPTHLIKTRGQQVTLRCSPISGHKSVSWYQQVLGQGPQFIFQYYEKEERGRGNFPDRFSARQFPNYSSELNVNALLLGDSALYLCASSLGLAGNTDTQYFGPGTRLTVL.

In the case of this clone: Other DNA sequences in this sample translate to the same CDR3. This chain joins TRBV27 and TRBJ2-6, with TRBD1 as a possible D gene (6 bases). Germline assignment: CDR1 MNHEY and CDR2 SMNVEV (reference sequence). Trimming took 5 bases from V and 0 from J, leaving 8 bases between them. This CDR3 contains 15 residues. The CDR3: CASSLQGSGANVLTF. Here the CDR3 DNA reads TGTGCCAGCAGTCTACAGGGCTCTGGGGCCAACGTCCTGACTTTC.

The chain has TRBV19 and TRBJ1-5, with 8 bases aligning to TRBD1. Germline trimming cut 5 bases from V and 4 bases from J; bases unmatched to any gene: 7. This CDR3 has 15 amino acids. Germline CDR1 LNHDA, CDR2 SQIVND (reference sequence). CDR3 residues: CASSGGQGGNQPQHF. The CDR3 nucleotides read TGTGCCAGTAGTGGCGGACAGGGAGGGAATCAGCCCCAGCATTTT.